This T cell receptor (beta chain) was recovered during a study of T cell responses to AZD1222 COVID-19 vaccine. Overall study results and limits: Repertoire sampling occurred only after the peak T cell response. Only a handful of AZD1222 recipients, five to seven in all, had baseline seropositivity. Clonal diversity was possibly underestimated, and the donors were mostly white British, with more females. Following two doses of AZD1222, Spike-specific TCR breadth and depth rose.

Generated by immunoSEQ multiplex PCR, the TCRdb table keeps only in-frame clones and is missing some. The repertoire includes about 130,000 clones, 75% to 95% of them detected once, and less than 9% sits in the top ten. The CDR3 loop spans 15 amino acids. V shed 3 bases and J 0 bases; nucleotides not matched to a gene: 1. Germline CDR1 and CDR2: MNHEY and SMNVEV (reference sequence). Note on this clone: What it binds is unknown. This same CDR3 is encoded by further DNA sequences in the sample.

The chain uses TRBV27 and TRBJ1-3; 8 nucleotides line up with TRBD1. Sequencing used peripheral blood, obtained on day 0 of AZD1222 vaccination. The sequence derives from an adult in good health. DNA for the CDR3: TGTGCCAGCAGTTTTACAGGGGGCTCTGGAAACACCATATATTTT. As protein: CASSFTGGSGNTIYF.